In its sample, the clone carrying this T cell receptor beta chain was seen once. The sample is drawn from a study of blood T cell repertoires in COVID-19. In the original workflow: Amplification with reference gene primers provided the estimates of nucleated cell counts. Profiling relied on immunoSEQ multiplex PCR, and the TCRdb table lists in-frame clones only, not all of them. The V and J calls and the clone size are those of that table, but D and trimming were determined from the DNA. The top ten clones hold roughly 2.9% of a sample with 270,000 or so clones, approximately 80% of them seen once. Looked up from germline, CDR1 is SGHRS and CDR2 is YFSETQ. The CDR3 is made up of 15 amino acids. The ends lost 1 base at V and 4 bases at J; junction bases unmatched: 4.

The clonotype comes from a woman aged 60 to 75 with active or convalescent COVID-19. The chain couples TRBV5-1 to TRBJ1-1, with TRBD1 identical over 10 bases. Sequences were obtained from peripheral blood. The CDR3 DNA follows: TGCGCCAGCAGCTTGTTGACAGGGGGCGTCACTGAAGCTTTCTTT. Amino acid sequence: CASSLLTGGVTEAFF.